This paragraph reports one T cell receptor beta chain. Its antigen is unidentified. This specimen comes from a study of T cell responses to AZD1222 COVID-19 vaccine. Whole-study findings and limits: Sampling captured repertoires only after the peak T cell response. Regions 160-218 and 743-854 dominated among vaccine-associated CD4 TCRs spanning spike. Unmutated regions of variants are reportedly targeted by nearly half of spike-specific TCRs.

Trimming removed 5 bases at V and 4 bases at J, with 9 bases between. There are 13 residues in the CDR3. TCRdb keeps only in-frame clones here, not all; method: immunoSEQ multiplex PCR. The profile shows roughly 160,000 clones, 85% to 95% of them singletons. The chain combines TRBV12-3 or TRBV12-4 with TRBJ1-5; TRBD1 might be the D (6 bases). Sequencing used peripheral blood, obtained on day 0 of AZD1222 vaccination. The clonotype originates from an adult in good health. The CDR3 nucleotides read TGTGCCAGCAGTCTCAGGGGAAATCAGCCCCAGCATTTT. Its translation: CASSLRGNQPQHF.